The 12 T cell receptor beta chains listed next were all sequenced from one sample in a study of CD8+ T cells in alopecia areata (dated by TCRdb to the late 2010s). Library method: the immunoSEQ multiplex PCR assay. RNA was extracted from all samples and reverse transcribed into cDNA as template for TCR sequencing. In its TCRdb copy, this immuneACCESS table keeps in-frame sequences only and misses some clones. Where compared with another copy, unresolved V genes explain less than half of these, and the others have no known cause. The sample profile shows about 200,000 clones; roughly three fifths of them were found once. The ten largest clones capture about 5.3% of the sample. The sequenced material came from CD8+ T cells sorted from blood. The receptors were sampled from a human donor in good health.

This clone was recorded a few times. The chain links TRBV29-1 to TRBJ2-1; a weak D match, TRBD2 (6 bases). This CDR3 has 12 residues. With 1 base removed from V and 5 bases from J, the gap between germline ends came to 6 bases. Germline CDR1 is SQVTM and CDR2 is ANQGSEA. CDR3 DNA sequence: TGCAGCGTTGAAGCGGGGGACAATGAGCAGTTCTTC. This codes for CSVEAGDNEQFF.

This chain uses TRBV27 with TRBJ2-5, with TRBD1 matching 9 bases. The CDR3 covers 17 residues. J gave up 3 bases and V 6 bases, and 14 bases lay outside the gene matches. CDR1 and CDR2 (germline): MNHEY, SMNVEV (reference sequence). The CDR3 loop is CASSPLHRGPGEETQYF. CDR3 DNA sequence: TGTGCCAGCAGCCCTTTACACAGGGGGCCGGGTGAAGAGACCCAGTACTTC.

The gene calls are TRBV27 and TRBJ1-6; D may be TRBD1 (6 bases). The CDR3 has 13 amino acids. The V end lost 3 bases, the J end lost 9 bases, and 9 bases lay between the germline ends. Germline-derived CDR1 and CDR2 are MNHEY and SMNVEV (reference sequence). The CDR3 here is CASSLGGPSPLHF. For the CDR3, the DNA is TGTGCCAGCAGTTTGGGGGGGCCTTCACCCCTCCACTTT.

The chain carries TRBV7-6 and TRBJ2-7; 9 positions match TRBD2. The CDR3 has 11 amino acids. Per the germline V gene, CDR1 is SGHVS and CDR2 is FNYEAQ. Here the CDR3 reads CSAGGPYEQYF. CDR3 DNA: TGTTCCGCGGGGGGGCCCTACGAGCAGTACTTC.

The chain has TRBV9 and TRBJ1-2, with 7 bases matching TRBD1. Losses at the gene ends were 0 bases for V and 4 bases for J; bases not matched to a gene: 3. The CDR3 extends over 14 amino acids. CDR1 is SGDLS and CDR2 is YYNGEE in the germline V gene. CDR3 amino acids: CASSVGKGAYGYTF. The DNA of the CDR3 is TGTGCCAGCAGCGTAGGAAAGGGGGCCTATGGCTACACCTTC.

The chain has TRBV4-1 and TRBJ1-2; 7 bases map to TRBD1. Losses at the gene ends were 0 bases for V and 3 bases for J; bases not matched to a gene: 7. Germline V lookup: CDR1 MGHRA, CDR2 YSYEKL. The CDR3 covers 16 residues. This CDR3 reads CASSQDDREHYYGYTF. The CDR3 bases are TGCGCCAGCAGCCAAGATGACAGGGAGCATTACTATGGCTACACCTTC.

The chain links TRBV30 to TRBJ1-2; the D is unclear. There are 13 residues in the CDR3. V dropped 5 bases and J dropped 4 bases, with 14 bases sitting between them. Germline CDR1 is GTSNPN and CDR2 is SVGIG (reference sequence). The CDR3 DNA follows: TGTGCCTGGCGACACGGAAGTGGCTATGGCTACACCTTC. This translates into CAWRHGSGYGYTF. The full variable domain, rest sourced from reference TRBV30 and TRBJ1-2, is SQTIHQWPATLVQPVGSPLSLECTVEGTSNPNLYWYRQAAGRGLQLLFYSVGIGQISSEVPQNLSASRPQDRQFILSSKKLLLSDSGFYLCAWRHGSGYGYTFGSGTRLTVV.

This clone was detected once. The chain has TRBV11-2 and TRBJ2-5; D unresolved. The CDR3 extends over 14 amino acids. The germline V gene has CDR1 SGHAT and CDR2 FQNNGV. V lost 2 bases, J lost 2 bases, and 9 bases lay in between. The DNA of the CDR3 is TGTGCCAGCAGCTTAATGCACAGTCAAGAGACCCAGTACTTC. This translates into CASSLMHSQETQYF.

This clone has just a few counts. The chain joins TRBV6-5 to TRBJ1-2; D gene uncertain. Germline V gives CDR1 MNHEY, CDR2 SVGAGI. V gave up 5 bases and J gave up 1 base, with 8 bases separating them. The CDR3 has 13 amino acids. CDR3 DNA: TGTGCCAGCAGTGCGCACCGTAACTATGGCTACACCTTC. Amino acid sequence: CASSAHRNYGYTF.

J is TRBJ1-5 and V is TRBV2; the D gene is possibly TRBD1 (5 bases). Germline CDR1 reads SNHLY; CDR2 reads FYNNEI. This CDR3 comprises 15 residues. Trimming took 0 bases from V and 5 from J, leaving 11 bases between them. CDR3 nucleotides: TGTGCCAGCAGTGAAGCGCTTGGGACGTATCAGCCCCAGCATTTT. Translating it yields CASSEALGTYQPQHF.

The rearrangement uses TRBV9 and TRBJ1-6; 7 bases are shared with TRBD1. V was pared by 4 bases and J by 7 bases, with 5 bases of the junction left unmatched. Germline V gene sequence: CDR1 SGDLS, CDR2 YYNGEE. The CDR3 runs to 14 residues. The CDR3 protein is CASSQGDSNSPLHF. The CDR3 nucleotides are TGTGCCAGCAGCCAGGGGGACAGCAATTCACCCCTCCACTTT.

The rearrangement uses TRBV6-5 and TRBJ1-1; D is undetermined. The CDR3 runs to 15 residues. Germline assignment: CDR1 MNHEY and CDR2 SVGAGI. The V and J ends lost 0 bases and 8 bases respectively, with 16 bases between them. The CDR3 nucleotides read TGTGCCAGCAGTTACTCGAAGGTCGTGACATCCGAAGCTTTCTTT. It encodes CASSYSKVVTSEAFF.